The 3 T cell receptor beta chains below come from one sample, sequenced in a study of T cells in Graves' hyperthyroidism and ophthalmopathy. TCR beta CDR3 regions were amplified from RNA transcripts. A first-round RT-PCR of the TCR CDR3 used the HTBI primer set. TCRdb processed the multiplex PCR reads anew with MiXCR; each CDR3 protein has one entry. Seen here are around 660,000 distinct CDR3 sequences, about 45% observed once, and the top ten hold approximately 7.2%. The sample was peripheral blood or thyroid tissue (not recorded which). All receptors come from an adult man with Graves' disease, either hyperthyroidism or ophthalmopathy (not recorded which).

This clonotype showed up just a few times. J is TRBJ2-7 and V is TRBV29-1, with no clear D. This CDR3 has 13 residues. Germline CDR1 SQVTM, CDR2 ANQGSEA. Trimming removed 0 bases at V and 5 bases at J, with 11 bases between. CDR3: CSVEDPDPHEQYF. Written as DNA, the CDR3 is TGCAGCGTTGAAGATCCCGACCCTCACGAGCAGTACTTC.

A single count supports this clonotype. The genes are TRBV10-2 and TRBJ1-2; the D gene is possibly TRBD1 (6 bases). The CDR3 consists of 12 residues. Deletions cut 0 bases from V and 8 bases from J, with 7 bases between. The germline gives CDR1 WSHSY, CDR2 SAAADI. In DNA form, the CDR3 reads TGCGCCAGCAGTGAGTCGGGGGCCGGCTACACCTTC. This translates into CASSESGAGYTF.

The chain uses TRBV7-4 and TRBJ2-7; 7 nucleotides align to TRBD1. The CDR3 sequence is 14 residues long. V was pared by 7 bases and J by 0 bases, with 6 bases of the junction left unmatched. Germline V CDR1 and CDR2: SGHVT, SQSDAQ. CDR3 in DNA: TGTGCCAGCATCGAGGGGGCTAGCTCCTACGAGCAGTACTTC. Amino acid sequence: CASIEGASSYEQYF.